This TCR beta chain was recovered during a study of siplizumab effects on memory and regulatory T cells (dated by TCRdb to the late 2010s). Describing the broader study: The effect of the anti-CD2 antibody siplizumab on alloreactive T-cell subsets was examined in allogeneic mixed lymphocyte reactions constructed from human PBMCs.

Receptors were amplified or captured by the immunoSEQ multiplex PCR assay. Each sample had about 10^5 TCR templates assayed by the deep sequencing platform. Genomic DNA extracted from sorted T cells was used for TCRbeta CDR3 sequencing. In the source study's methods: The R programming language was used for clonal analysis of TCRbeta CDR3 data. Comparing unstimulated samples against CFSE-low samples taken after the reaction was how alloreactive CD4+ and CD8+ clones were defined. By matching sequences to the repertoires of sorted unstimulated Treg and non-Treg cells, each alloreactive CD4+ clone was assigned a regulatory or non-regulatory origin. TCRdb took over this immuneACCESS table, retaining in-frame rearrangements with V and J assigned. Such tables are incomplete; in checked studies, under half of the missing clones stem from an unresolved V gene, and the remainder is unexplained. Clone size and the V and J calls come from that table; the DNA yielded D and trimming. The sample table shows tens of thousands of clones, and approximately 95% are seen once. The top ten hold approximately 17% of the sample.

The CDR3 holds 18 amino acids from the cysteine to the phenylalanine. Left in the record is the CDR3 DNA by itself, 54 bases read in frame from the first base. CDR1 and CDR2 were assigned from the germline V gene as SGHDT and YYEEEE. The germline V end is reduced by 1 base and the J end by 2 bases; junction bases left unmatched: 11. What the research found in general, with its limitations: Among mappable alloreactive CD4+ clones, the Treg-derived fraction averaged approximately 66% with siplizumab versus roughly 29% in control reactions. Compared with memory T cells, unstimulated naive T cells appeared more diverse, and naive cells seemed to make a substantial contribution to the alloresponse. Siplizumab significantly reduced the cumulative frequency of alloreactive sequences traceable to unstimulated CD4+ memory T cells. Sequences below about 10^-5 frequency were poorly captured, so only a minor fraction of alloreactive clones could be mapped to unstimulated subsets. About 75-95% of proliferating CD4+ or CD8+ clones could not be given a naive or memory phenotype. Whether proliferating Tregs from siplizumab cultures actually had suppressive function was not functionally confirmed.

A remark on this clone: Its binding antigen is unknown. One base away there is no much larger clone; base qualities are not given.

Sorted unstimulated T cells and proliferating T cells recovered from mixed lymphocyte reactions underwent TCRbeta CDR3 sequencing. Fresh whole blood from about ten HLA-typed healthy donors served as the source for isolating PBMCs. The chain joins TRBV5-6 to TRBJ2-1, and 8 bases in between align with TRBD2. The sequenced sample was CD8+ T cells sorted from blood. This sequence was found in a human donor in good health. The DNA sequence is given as TGTGCCAGCAGCTTGCCCCTCCCGACTAGCGAGACCTACAATGAGCAGTTCTTC. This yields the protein CASSLPLPTSETYNEQFF. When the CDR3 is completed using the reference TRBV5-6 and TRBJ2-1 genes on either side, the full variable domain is DAGVTQSPTHLIKTRGQQVTLRCSPKSGHDTVSWYQQALGQGPQFIFQYYEEEERQRGNFPDRFSGHQFPNYSSELNVNALLLGDSALYLCASSLPLPTSETYNEQFFGPGTRLTVL.